The clone carrying this T cell receptor beta chain came up many times. cDNA molecules, individually, were tagged with unique molecular identifiers. TCRdb ran MiXCR on the 5' RACE reads and lists one entry per CDR3 protein. The profile shows roughly 40,000 distinct CDR3 sequences, 5% to 6.5% of them singletons. This entry is derived from a study of early T cells in non-severe SARS-CoV-2 infection. The starting material was whole blood, obtained at baseline. This clonotype was sampled from an adult who was a healthcare worker with PCR-confirmed SARS-CoV-2 infection or an uninfected control (not recorded which).

In DNA, the CDR3 is TGCAGTGCTAGTGTCCCGGGGGCCAGCTCCTATAATTCACCCCTCCACTTT. Translation: CSASVPGASSYNSPLHF. V gene TRBV20-1 combines with J gene TRBJ1-6; possible D gene TRBD1, 6 bases. Germline V gene lookup returns CDR1 DFQATT and CDR2 SNEGSKA (reference sequence). This CDR3 is 17 amino acids long. V shed 3 bases and J shed 0 bases, with 15 bases lying between them.